One sample yielded the 16 T cell receptor beta chains listed below, sequenced in a study of CD8 T cells in Susac syndrome. RNA in amounts of roughly 0.45 to 1 ug was reverse transcribed with random hexamers. TCRdb re-called the immunoSEQ multiplex PCR reads with MiXCR, one entry per CDR3 protein. The sample has over 70,000 distinct CDR3 sequences; approximately 96% are singletons. Material: CD8+ T cells from PBMCs. All receptors derive from a human donor with Susac syndrome.

The chain joins TRBV24-1 to TRBJ2-1; 10 nucleotides match TRBD2. This CDR3 spans 16 amino acids. The germline V gene encodes CDR1 KGHDR and CDR2 SFDVKD. V lost 4 bases, J lost 6 bases, and 8 bases stayed unmatched. The CDR3 here is CATSDGLSGGANEQFF. The CDR3 DNA is TGTGCCACCAGTGACGGTTTAAGCGGGGGGGCCAATGAGCAGTTCTTC.

The chain carries TRBV7-9 and TRBJ1-5; no reliable D call. Between the trimmed V and J ends, which lost 1 base and 3 bases, there was a span of 10 bases. Per germline, CDR1 SEHNR and CDR2 FQNEAQ (reference sequence). This CDR3 comprises 15 residues. The DNA for the CDR3 is TGTGCCAGCAGCTTAGGCCCCCCCTCCAATCAGCCCCAGCATTTT. It translates to CASSLGPPSNQPQHF.

This chain connects TRBV30 to TRBJ2-7; D not resolved. This CDR3 is 11 amino acids long. CDR1 GTSNPN and CDR2 SVGIG come from the germline V gene (reference sequence). With 1 base removed from V and 5 bases from J, the gap between germline ends came to 6 bases. In DNA, the CDR3 is TGTGCCTGGAGTGGAGGCCACGAGCAGTACTTC. This sequence encodes CAWSGGHEQYF.

Here the CDR3 reads CASSDPGQGSNQPQHF. CDR3 nucleotide sequence: TGTGCCAGCAGTGACCCGGGACAGGGTTCGAATCAGCCCCAGCATTTT. J is TRBJ1-5 and V is TRBV2; 9 bases are a match to TRBD1. This CDR3 region has 16 residues. The V gene's germline CDR1 is SNHLY and CDR2 FYNNEI. Trimming removed 3 bases from V and 4 bases from J; junction bases left unmatched: 7.

The V and J genes are TRBV9 and TRBJ2-2; 10 nucleotides line up with TRBD1. The ends lost 4 bases at V and 7 bases at J; junction bases unmatched: 7. Germline assignment: CDR1 SGDLS and CDR2 YYNGEE. The CDR3 is 15 amino acids. The CDR3 DNA reads TGTGCCAGCAGCCTTAGGACAGGGGGATTCGGGGAGCTGTTTTTT. Translation gives CASSLRTGGFGELFF. The whole variable domain, remainder taken from reference TRBV9 and TRBJ2-2, is DSGVTQTPKHLITATGQRVTLRCSPRSGDLSVYWYQQSLDQGLQFLIQYYNGEERAKGNILERFSAQQFPDLHSELNLSSLELGDSALYFCASSLRTGGFGELFFGEGSRLTVL.

The chain is built from TRBV20-1 and TRBJ2-7, with no clear D. V was clipped by 7 bases and J by 0 bases, with 16 bases between them. The CDR3 has 14 amino acids. Looked up from germline, CDR1 is DFQATT and CDR2 is SNEGSKA (reference sequence). The CDR3, as DNA: TGCAGTGGGGTACGGAGCCTGAACTCCTACGAGCAGTACTTC. It encodes CSGVRSLNSYEQYF.

With regard to this clonotype: An end of the junction does not agree with germline; a read error may underlie this. This sequence joins TRBV7-7 and TRBJ1-6; D is undetermined. CDR3 size: 13 residues. The germline gives CDR1 SSHAT, CDR2 FNYEAQ (reference sequence). CDR3 sequence reads: CASSSSRNSPLHF. Here the CDR3 DNA reads TGTGCTAGCAGCTCATCTCGGAATTCACCCCTCCACTTT.

The chain combines TRBV3-1 with TRBJ1-2, with a possible D match to TRBD1 (5 bases). The V end was cut by 4 bases, the J end by 8 bases, with 8 bases between. Germline V CDR1 and CDR2: LGHDT, YNNKEL (reference sequence). This CDR3 comprises 11 residues. DNA of the CDR3: TGTGCCAGCAGCCCGGGGCGGGGCTACACCTTC. Translated: CASSPGRGYTF.

The CDR3 here is CASSQDNRGGGYTF. DNA for the CDR3: TGTGCCAGCAGCCAGGATAACAGGGGAGGAGGCTACACCTTC. V and J are TRBV3-1 and TRBJ1-2, with 7 bases matching TRBD1. Germline V gene lookup returns CDR1 LGHDT and CDR2 YNNKEL (reference sequence). The V gene end was trimmed by 3 bases and the J gene end by 8 bases; junction bases not matched to a gene: 9. This CDR3 region has 14 residues.

CDR3 sequence reads: CASSLSPREAFF. CDR3 DNA sequence: TGCGCCAGCAGCTTATCCCCAAGAGAAGCTTTCTTT. V and J are TRBV5-1 and TRBJ1-1; D is undetermined. CDR1 and CDR2 (germline): SGHRS, YFSETQ. V lost 2 bases to trimming and J lost 8 bases, with 10 bases between them. The CDR3 totals 12 residues.

V is TRBV11-2 and J is TRBJ2-1, with TRBD1 matching 7 bases. The ends lost 5 bases at V and 4 bases at J; junction bases unmatched: 2. The CDR3 runs to 13 residues. Germline CDR1 and CDR2: SGHAT and FQNNGV. The CDR3 here is CASSVGQYNEQFF. CDR3 sequence (DNA): TGTGCCAGCAGCGTGGGACAGTACAATGAGCAGTTCTTC.

The chain links TRBV20-1 to TRBJ1-1; no firm D call. The germline gives CDR1 DFQATT, CDR2 SNEGSKA (reference sequence). The V gene lost 0 bases and the J gene lost 4 bases, with 12 bases spanning the gap. The CDR3 runs 14 residues. CDR3 nucleotide sequence: TGCAGTGCTAGAGATCCTAAAGGGTCCACTGAAGCTTTCTTT. It specifies CSARDPKGSTEAFF.

V usage is TRBV28 and J usage is TRBJ2-3; TRBD2 matches at 9 bases. Germline V CDR1 and CDR2: MDHEN, SYDVKM. The CDR3 length is 14 residues. V dropped 5 bases and J dropped 4; count of bases not matched to a gene: 4. The CDR3 bases are TGTGCCAGCAGTAGGACTAGCGCCCCAGATACGCAGTATTTT. This gives the protein CASSRTSAPDTQYF.

DNA for the CDR3: TGTGCCTGGCGCGGGGGGGGCACTAATGAAAAACTGTTTTTT. It is translated as CAWRGGGTNEKLFF. The rearrangement joins TRBV30 to TRBJ1-4; weak D call: TRBD1 (6 bases). The ends were cut back, 5 bases at V and 2 bases at J, with 12 bases in the middle. Per the germline V gene, CDR1 is GTSNPN and CDR2 is SVGIG (reference sequence). This CDR3 region has 14 residues.

The chain has TRBV29-1 and TRBJ2-1; D might be TRBD2 (5 bases). This CDR3 is 10 amino acids long. Trimming left V 4 bases short and J 8 bases short, with 6 bases between. In germline, CDR1 is SQVTM, CDR2 ANQGSEA. CDR3 DNA sequence: TGCAGCGTTGGGGGAGATGAGCAGTTCTTC. Amino acids: CSVGGDEQFF.

The chain joins TRBV20-1 to TRBJ2-1; 8 bases align to TRBD2. The CDR3 covers 14 residues. V lost 5 bases and J lost 2; bases outside the gene matches: 5. Germline CDR1 is DFQATT and CDR2 is SNEGSKA (reference sequence). This CDR3 reads CSASLAGAYNEQFF. The CDR3 DNA sequence: TGCAGTGCTTCCCTAGCGGGCGCCTACAATGAGCAGTTCTTC.